A selection of T cell receptor beta chains follows, all from one sample in a study of long-term antiretroviral therapy in people with HIV. TCRdb's copy holds only in-frame clones and misses some; the assay was immunoSEQ multiplex PCR. The sample comprises 20,000 to 30,000 clones, 81% of which are singletons, and approximately 6.1% rests with the top ten. The starting material was unsorted PBMCs, obtained 4.4 years after starting antiretroviral therapy. The source is a man aged 30 to 39 with HIV. Both conserved end residues are part of each CDR3. Each record gives: J gene, clone size, V gene, D gene, CDR3 DNA, CDR3 protein. A D gene is named only where the DNA matches it firmly. A clone size is listed for some rows: how often the clone was seen (once, few, many), or a class if it is expanded.

J gene: TRBJ1-4; clone size: NA; V gene: TRBV6-5; D gene: NA; CDR3 DNA: TGTGCCAGCAAGGCGAGGAGAACTAATGAAAAACTGTTTTTT; CDR3 protein: CASKARRTNEKLFF
J gene: TRBJ1-4; clone size: NA; V gene: TRBV18; D gene: TRBD1; CDR3 DNA: TGTGCCAGCTCACCTCAGCCCGCCGACAGGGGGGCAAGAACTAATGAAAAACTGTTTTTT; CDR3 protein: CASSPQPADRGARTNEKLFF
J gene: TRBJ2-7; clone size: NA; V gene: TRBV7-3; D gene: TRBD2; CDR3 DNA: TGTGCCAGCAGCTGGGGGACTAGCGGGAGTGGCTACGAGCAGTACTTC; CDR3 protein: CASSWGTSGSGYEQYF
J gene: TRBJ1-2; clone size: NA; V gene: TRBV27; D gene: TRBD1; CDR3 DNA: TGTGCCAGCCAGTCGAGGGACAGGGGGCGTCTAGATGGCTACACCTTC; CDR3 protein: CASQSRDRGRLDGYTF
J gene: TRBJ1-5; clone size: NA; V gene: TRBV28; D gene: NA; CDR3 DNA: TGTGCCAGCAGTAGATACAGAGGGGGCAATCAGCCCCAGCATTTT; CDR3 protein: CASSRYRGGNQPQHF
J gene: TRBJ1-1; clone size: NA; V gene: TRBV9; D gene: NA; CDR3 DNA: TGTGCCAGCAGCGCAGGACTGAACACTGAAGCTTTCTTT; CDR3 protein: CASSAGLNTEAFF
J gene: TRBJ1-2; clone size: NA; V gene: TRBV28; D gene: NA; CDR3 DNA: TGTGCCAGCAGCCCGGGACCCTATGGCTACACCTTC; CDR3 protein: CASSPGPYGYTF
J gene: TRBJ2-1; clone size: NA; V gene: TRBV4-1; D gene: TRBD2; CDR3 DNA: TGCGCCAGCAGCCAAGATCAGAGCGGGAGAGGCGCGGGCAATGAGCAGTTCTTC; CDR3 protein: CASSQDQSGRGAGNEQFF
J gene: TRBJ2-7; clone size: NA; V gene: TRBV28; D gene: NA; CDR3 DNA: TGTGCCAGCAGTTTCGACTGGGGCGGATCCTACGAGCAGTACTTC; CDR3 protein: CASSFDWGGSYEQYF
J gene: TRBJ2-7; clone size: NA; V gene: TRBV5-1; D gene: NA; CDR3 DNA: TGCGCCAGCAGCCCGGACTACTACGAGCAGTACTTC; CDR3 protein: CASSPDYYEQYF
J gene: TRBJ1-2; clone size: NA; V gene: TRBV11-2; D gene: NA; CDR3 DNA: TGTGCCAGCAGCACAAGCAACTATGGCTACACCTTC; CDR3 protein: CASSTSNYGYTF
J gene: TRBJ2-7; clone size: few; V gene: TRBV27; D gene: TRBD1; CDR3 DNA: TGTGCCAGCAGTTTATATCGTGGGGGACAGCCTATGCACGAGCAGTACTTC; CDR3 protein: CASSLYRGGQPMHEQYF
J gene: TRBJ2-2; clone size: NA; V gene: TRBV9; D gene: TRBD1; CDR3 DNA: TGTGCCAGCAGCGGGATGGGACAGGGGGCAACCGGGGAGCTGTTTTTT; CDR3 protein: CASSGMGQGATGELFF
J gene: TRBJ2-3; clone size: NA; V gene: TRBV18; D gene: TRBD2; CDR3 DNA: TGTGCCAGCTCACCAGGCCCTACTAGCGGTGATGGAGATACGCAGTATTTT; CDR3 protein: CASSPGPTSGDGDTQYF
J gene: TRBJ1-4; clone size: NA; V gene: TRBV19; D gene: NA; CDR3 DNA: TGTGCCAGTACTCCCGCGGCAACTAATGAAAAACTGTTTTTT; CDR3 protein: CASTPAATNEKLFF
J gene: TRBJ1-2; clone size: NA; V gene: TRBV7-9; D gene: NA; CDR3 DNA: TGTGCCAGCAGCGGGTCAGGGATTATCAACTATGGCTACACCTTC; CDR3 protein: CASSGSGIINYGYTF
J gene: TRBJ2-1; clone size: NA; V gene: TRBV9; D gene: TRBD2; CDR3 DNA: TGTGCCAGCAGCGAGCCCCTGGCCTTAGCGGGGGGGGACAATGAGCAGTTCTTC; CDR3 protein: CASSEPLALAGGDNEQFF
J gene: TRBJ2-3; clone size: NA; V gene: TRBV6-6; D gene: TRBD2; CDR3 DNA: TGTGCCAGCAGGGGACTAGCTAGGGATACGCAGTATTTT; CDR3 protein: CASRGLARDTQYF
J gene: TRBJ2-5; clone size: NA; V gene: TRBV10-3; D gene: NA; CDR3 DNA: TGTGCCATCAGTTCGGGGGGCGAGGAGACCCAGTACTTC; CDR3 protein: CAISSGGEETQYF
J gene: TRBJ1-1; clone size: NA; V gene: TRBV6-5; D gene: NA; CDR3 DNA: TGTGCCAGCAGACCGGGGGGTGCGAACACTGAAGCTTTCTTT; CDR3 protein: CASRPGGANTEAFF
J gene: TRBJ1-2; clone size: NA; V gene: TRBV11-1; D gene: NA; CDR3 DNA: TGTGCCAGCAGCTTAATTGGCGGGAACTATGGCTACACCTTC; CDR3 protein: CASSLIGGNYGYTF
J gene: TRBJ1-1; clone size: NA; V gene: TRBV7-2; D gene: NA; CDR3 DNA: TGTGCCAGCCACCCCCCATATAGGACTGAAGCTTTCTTT; CDR3 protein: CASHPPYRTEAFF
J gene: TRBJ2-7; clone size: few; V gene: TRBV19; D gene: NA; CDR3 DNA: TGTGCCAGTAGTCTGGCACCCCGGAGCGAGCAGTACTTC; CDR3 protein: CASSLAPRSEQYF
J gene: TRBJ1-1; clone size: NA; V gene: TRBV28; D gene: NA; CDR3 DNA: TGTGCCAGCAGACCGACCTCGAGGAGTGAAGCTTTCTTT; CDR3 protein: CASRPTSRSEAFF
J gene: TRBJ1-2; clone size: NA; V gene: TRBV6-1; D gene: TRBD1; CDR3 DNA: TGTGCCAGCAATTTACGGGACAGGGGGATGCATGGCTACACCTTC; CDR3 protein: CASNLRDRGMHGYTF
J gene: TRBJ2-1; clone size: NA; V gene: TRBV19; D gene: TRBD1; CDR3 DNA: TGTGCCAGTAGGGGACAGGGGTCTATCGATGAGCAGTTCTTC; CDR3 protein: CASRGQGSIDEQFF
J gene: TRBJ1-5; clone size: NA; V gene: TRBV5-5; D gene: NA; CDR3 DNA: TGTGCCAGCAGTTCCGGGATCCTTAGCAATCAGCCCCAGCATTTT; CDR3 protein: CASSSGILSNQPQHF
J gene: TRBJ2-1; clone size: NA; V gene: TRBV11-3; D gene: NA; CDR3 DNA: TGTGCCAGCAGCAAGGGCAATGAGCAGTTCTTC; CDR3 protein: CASSKGNEQFF
J gene: TRBJ2-7; clone size: NA; V gene: TRBV13; D gene: NA; CDR3 DNA: TGTGCCAGCAGCCCAAGGGGGACCTACGAGCAGTACTTC; CDR3 protein: CASSPRGTYEQYF
J gene: TRBJ1-2; clone size: once; V gene: TRBV4-2; D gene: NA; CDR3 DNA: TGTGCCAGCAGCCAAGTCAAAAATGGCTACACCTTC; CDR3 protein: CASSQVKNGYTF
J gene: TRBJ2-3; clone size: NA; V gene: TRBV27; D gene: TRBD2; CDR3 DNA: TGTGCCAGCAGTTTAATGGGGGAGGGTTTTACTCTCACAGATACGCAGTATTTT; CDR3 protein: CASSLMGEGFTLTDTQYF
J gene: TRBJ2-1; clone size: NA; V gene: TRBV7-9; D gene: TRBD1; CDR3 DNA: TGTGCCAGCAGCTCTGAAACCGGGACAGGGGACCATGAGCAGTTCTTC; CDR3 protein: CASSSETGTGDHEQFF
J gene: TRBJ2-3; clone size: NA; V gene: TRBV5-6; D gene: NA; CDR3 DNA: TGTGCCAGCAGTTTCGGAAGCCCTGGCACAGATACGCAGTATTTT; CDR3 protein: CASSFGSPGTDTQYF
J gene: TRBJ1-1; clone size: NA; V gene: TRBV19; D gene: NA; CDR3 DNA: TGTGCCAGTACCCCGGATAAGAAGGGTACTGAAGCTTTCTTT; CDR3 protein: CASTPDKKGTEAFF
J gene: TRBJ1-5; clone size: NA; V gene: TRBV6-1; D gene: NA; CDR3 DNA: TGTGCCAGCAGCCGGAAGGGCGAGAGCAATCAGCCCCAGCATTTT; CDR3 protein: CASSRKGESNQPQHF
J gene: TRBJ1-1; clone size: NA; V gene: TRBV4-1; D gene: NA; CDR3 DNA: TGCGCCAGCAGCCTCGCCCAGAACACTGAAGCTTTCTTT; CDR3 protein: CASSLAQNTEAFF
J gene: TRBJ1-1; clone size: NA; V gene: TRBV5-1; D gene: NA; CDR3 DNA: TGCGCCAGCAGCTTGTATGCGGCCCAGAACACTGAAGCTTTCTTT; CDR3 protein: CASSLYAAQNTEAFF
J gene: TRBJ2-7; clone size: NA; V gene: TRBV29-1; D gene: TRBD1; CDR3 DNA: TGCAGCGTTGGCGGGACAGGGGACACCTACGAGCAGTACTTC; CDR3 protein: CSVGGTGDTYEQYF
J gene: TRBJ2-2; clone size: NA; V gene: TRBV10-3; D gene: NA; CDR3 DNA: TGTGCCATCAGTGAGTCCGACGGGGAGCTGTTTTTT; CDR3 protein: CAISESDGELFF
J gene: TRBJ1-2; clone size: NA; V gene: TRBV29-1; D gene: TRBD1; CDR3 DNA: TGCAGCGTTGCGACCAGGGGGGACCATCCTAACTATGGCTACACCTTC; CDR3 protein: CSVATRGDHPNYGYTF
J gene: TRBJ2-2; clone size: few; V gene: TRBV7-3; D gene: NA; CDR3 DNA: TGTGCCAGCAGCTTAATAGGCACCGGGGAGCTGTTTTTT; CDR3 protein: CASSLIGTGELFF
J gene: TRBJ2-7; clone size: NA; V gene: TRBV4-1; D gene: NA; CDR3 DNA: TGCGCCAGCAGCCAAGAGAGGGGACTTAGCCCCTACGAGCAGTACTTC; CDR3 protein: CASSQERGLSPYEQYF
J gene: TRBJ1-1; clone size: NA; V gene: TRBV7-9; D gene: NA; CDR3 DNA: TGTGCCAGCCGCCGCACCATCAATGAAGCTTTCTTT; CDR3 protein: CASRRTINEAFF
J gene: TRBJ1-1; clone size: few; V gene: TRBV6-5; D gene: TRBD1; CDR3 DNA: TGTGCCAGCAGTTACACCGGGACAGGGTCAAGGGCTTTCTTT; CDR3 protein: CASSYTGTGSRAFF